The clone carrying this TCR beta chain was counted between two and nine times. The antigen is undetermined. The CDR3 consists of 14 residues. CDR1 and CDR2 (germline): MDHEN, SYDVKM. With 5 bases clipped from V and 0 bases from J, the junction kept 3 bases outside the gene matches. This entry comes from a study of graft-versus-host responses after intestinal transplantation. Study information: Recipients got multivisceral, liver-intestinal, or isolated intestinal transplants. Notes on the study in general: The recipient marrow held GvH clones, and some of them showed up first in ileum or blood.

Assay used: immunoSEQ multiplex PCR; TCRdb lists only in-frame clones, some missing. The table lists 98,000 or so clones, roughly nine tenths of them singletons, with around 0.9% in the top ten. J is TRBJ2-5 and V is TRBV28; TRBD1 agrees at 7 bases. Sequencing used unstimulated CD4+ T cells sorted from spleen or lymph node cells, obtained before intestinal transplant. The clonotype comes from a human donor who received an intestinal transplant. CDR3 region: CASSPGGNQETQYF. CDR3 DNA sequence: TGTGCCAGCAGTCCAGGGGGAAACCAAGAGACCCAGTACTTC.